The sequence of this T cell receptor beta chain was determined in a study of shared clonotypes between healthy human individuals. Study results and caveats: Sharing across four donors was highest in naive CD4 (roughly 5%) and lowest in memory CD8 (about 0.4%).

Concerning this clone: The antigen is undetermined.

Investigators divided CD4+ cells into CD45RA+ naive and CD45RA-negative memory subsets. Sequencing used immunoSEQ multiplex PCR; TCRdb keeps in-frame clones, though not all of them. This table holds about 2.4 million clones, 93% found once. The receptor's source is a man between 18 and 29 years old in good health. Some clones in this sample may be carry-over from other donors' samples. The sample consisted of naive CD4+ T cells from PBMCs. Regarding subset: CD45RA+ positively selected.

Here the CDR3 reads CATDRGISYEKLFF. The CDR3 nucleotides read TGTGCCACCGACCGAGGGATTTCTTATGAAAAACTGTTTTTT. The chain has TRBV6-1 and TRBJ1-4; D remains ambiguous. CDR3 length: 14 residues. V was pared by 10 bases and J by 6 bases, with 18 bases between. Germline V gene sequence: CDR1 MNHNS, CDR2 SASEGT.